This T cell receptor beta chain was captured in a study of liver allograft versus peripheral blood T cells. On the study more broadly: T cell receptor repertoires in transplanted livers were compared with those in recipients' peripheral blood. General study results and limits: Liver allografts reportedly held T cell receptor repertoires unlike those in peripheral blood.

CDR3 length equals 17 residues. Per germline, CDR1 KGHSH and CDR2 LQKENI. Germline trimming cut 3 bases from V and 5 bases from J; bases unmatched to any gene: 13. In TCRdb, the reads were re-called with MiXCR into one record per CDR3 protein. This table has roughly 2,700 distinct CDR3 sequences, 15% to 20% appearing once. This clonotype has a single count. The antigen is not known. The chain carries TRBV18 and TRBJ2-5; 9 bases fit TRBD2. The sequence came from a human patient who had a liver transplant. The graft donor may have contributed some T cells. CDR3 in amino acids: CASSPAQPEREEETQYF. The CDR3 DNA sequence: TGTGCCAGCTCACCCGCCCAACCCGAGCGGGAGGAGGAGACCCAGTACTTC.